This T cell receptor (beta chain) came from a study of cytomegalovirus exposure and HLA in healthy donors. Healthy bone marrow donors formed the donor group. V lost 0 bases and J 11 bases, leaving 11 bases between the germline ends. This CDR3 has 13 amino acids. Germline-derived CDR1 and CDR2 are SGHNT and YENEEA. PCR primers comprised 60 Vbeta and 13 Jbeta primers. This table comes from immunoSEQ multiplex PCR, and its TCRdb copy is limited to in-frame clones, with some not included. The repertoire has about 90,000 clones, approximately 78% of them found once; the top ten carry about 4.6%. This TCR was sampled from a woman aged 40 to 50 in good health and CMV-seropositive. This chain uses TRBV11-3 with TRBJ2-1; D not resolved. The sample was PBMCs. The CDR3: CASSLETRPQQFF. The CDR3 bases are TGTGCCAGCAGCTTAGAGACTCGGCCACAGCAGTTCTTC.